This entry describes one T cell receptor beta chain. Its antigen remains unknown. The sample comes from a study of T cell repertoires in cytomegalovirus infection. The overall study: Epitope selection comprised recently identified HLA-C-restricted CMV epitopes and well-studied HLA-B-restricted CMV epitopes. Public signatures in TCR beta pointed to CMV infection and matching HLA type.

TCRdb reanalysed the reads using MiXCR and keeps one entry per CDR3 protein. Seen here are 100,000 or so distinct CDR3 sequences, about 29% observed once, and the top ten hold roughly 70%. Germline CDR1 reads SNHLY; CDR2 reads FYNNEI. This CDR3 region has 13 residues. V shed 6 bases and J 3 bases; nucleotides not matched to a gene: 1. General study points: CMV-specific TCR beta clonotypes restricted by HLA-C were the ones dominating the ex vivo response. Summed public TCR beta family frequency identified CMV carriers bearing the relevant HLA.

Sequencing was performed on CD8+ T cells from cultured PBMCs, taken from culture after CMV antigen stimulation. This TCR came from a human donor in good health (CMV status not recorded). Some clones in this sample may be carry-over from other donors' samples. The chain employs TRBV2 and TRBJ1-2; TRBD1 aligns across 10 bases. The CDR3 coding sequence is TGTGCCAGCAGCGGGACAGGGGACTATGGCTACACCTTC. Its translation is CASSGTGDYGYTF.